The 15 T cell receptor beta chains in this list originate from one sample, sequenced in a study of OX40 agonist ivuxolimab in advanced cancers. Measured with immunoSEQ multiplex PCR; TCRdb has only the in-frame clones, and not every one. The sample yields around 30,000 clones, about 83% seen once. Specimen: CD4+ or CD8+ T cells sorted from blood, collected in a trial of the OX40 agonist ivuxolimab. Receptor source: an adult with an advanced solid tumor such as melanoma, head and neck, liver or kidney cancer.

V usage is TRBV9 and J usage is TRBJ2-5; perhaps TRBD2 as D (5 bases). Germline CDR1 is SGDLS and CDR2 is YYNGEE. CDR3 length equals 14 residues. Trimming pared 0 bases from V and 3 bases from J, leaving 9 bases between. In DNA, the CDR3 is TGTGCCAGCAGCGTAGGTCTCGGGGAAGAGACCCAGTACTTC. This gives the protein CASSVGLGEETQYF.

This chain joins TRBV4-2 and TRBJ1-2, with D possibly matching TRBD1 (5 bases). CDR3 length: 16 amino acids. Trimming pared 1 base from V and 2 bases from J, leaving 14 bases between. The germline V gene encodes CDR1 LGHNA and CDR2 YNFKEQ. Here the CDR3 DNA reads TGTGCCAGCAGCCAAGTATTCCGGGACCCCAACTATGGCTACACCTTC. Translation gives CASSQVFRDPNYGYTF.

CDR3 coding DNA: TGCGCCAGCAGCCAAGAGACCACGGGGACTGAAGCTTTCTTT. Translating gives CASSQETTGTEAFF. This rearrangement joins TRBV4-1 to TRBJ1-1, with unresolved D. The V and J ends lost 0 bases and 5 bases respectively, with 10 bases between them. In germline, CDR1 is MGHRA, CDR2 YSYEKL. The CDR3 length is 14 residues.

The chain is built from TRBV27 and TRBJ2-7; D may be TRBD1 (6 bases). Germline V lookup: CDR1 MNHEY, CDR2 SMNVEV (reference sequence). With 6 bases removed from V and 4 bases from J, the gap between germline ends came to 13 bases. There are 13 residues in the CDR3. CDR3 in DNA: TGTGCCAGCAGCCCGGGACATGTTTACGAGCAGTACTTC. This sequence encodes CASSPGHVYEQYF.

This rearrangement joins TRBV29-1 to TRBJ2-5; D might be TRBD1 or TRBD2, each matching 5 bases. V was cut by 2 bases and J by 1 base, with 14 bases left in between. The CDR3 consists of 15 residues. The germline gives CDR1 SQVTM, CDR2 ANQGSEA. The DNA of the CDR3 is TGCAGCGTTGAACGGGCCCTAGGGACCCAAGAGACCCAGTACTTC. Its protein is CSVERALGTQETQYF.

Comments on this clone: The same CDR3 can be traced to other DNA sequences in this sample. CDR3 bases: TGTGCCAGCAGCCGTACAGGGGGCACTGAAGCTTTCTTT. This sequence encodes CASSRTGGTEAFF. The V and J genes are TRBV6-5 and TRBJ1-1; 8 bases fit TRBD1. The CDR3 extends over 13 amino acids. J gave up 4 bases and V 6 bases, and 4 bases lay outside the gene matches. Germline assignment: CDR1 MNHEY and CDR2 SVGAGI.

The CDR3 DNA sequence: TGTGCCAGCAGCCCAACAGCGGCAGCGGGGGGTTGGGAGACCCAGTACTTC. It specifies CASSPTAAAGGWETQYF. The chain combines TRBV9 with TRBJ2-5, with 9 bases lining up with TRBD2. The V gene end was trimmed by 4 bases and the J gene end by 5 bases; junction bases not matched to a gene: 15. The CDR3 has 17 residues. Germline V gene sequence: CDR1 SGDLS, CDR2 YYNGEE.

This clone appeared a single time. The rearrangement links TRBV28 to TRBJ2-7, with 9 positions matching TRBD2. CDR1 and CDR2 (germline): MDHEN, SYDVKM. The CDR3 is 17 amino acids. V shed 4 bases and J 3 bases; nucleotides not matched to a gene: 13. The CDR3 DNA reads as TGTGCCAGCAGTTCCCCCCCTTATGTAGCGGGGGTCTACGAGCAGTACTTC. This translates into CASSSPPYVAGVYEQYF.

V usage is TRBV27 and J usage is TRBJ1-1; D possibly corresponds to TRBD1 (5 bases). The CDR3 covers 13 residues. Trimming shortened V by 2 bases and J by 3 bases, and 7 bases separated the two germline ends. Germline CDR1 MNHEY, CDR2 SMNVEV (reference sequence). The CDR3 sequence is CASSLGGDTEAFF. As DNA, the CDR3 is TGTGCCAGCAGTTTAGGGGGTGACACTGAAGCTTTCTTT.

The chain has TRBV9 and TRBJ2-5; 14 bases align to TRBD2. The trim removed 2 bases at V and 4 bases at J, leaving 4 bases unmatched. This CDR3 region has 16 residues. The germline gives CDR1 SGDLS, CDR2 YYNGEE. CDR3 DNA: TGTGCCAGCAGCGTGGGACTAGCGGGAGTAGGAGAGACCCAGTACTTC. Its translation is CASSVGLAGVGETQYF.

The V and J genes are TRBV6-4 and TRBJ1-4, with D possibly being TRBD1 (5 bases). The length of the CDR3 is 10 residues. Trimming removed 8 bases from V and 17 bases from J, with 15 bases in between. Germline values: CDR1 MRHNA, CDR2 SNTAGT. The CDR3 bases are TGTGCCAGCTCAAGGTCGAGGGGTTTTTTT. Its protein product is CASSRSRGFF.

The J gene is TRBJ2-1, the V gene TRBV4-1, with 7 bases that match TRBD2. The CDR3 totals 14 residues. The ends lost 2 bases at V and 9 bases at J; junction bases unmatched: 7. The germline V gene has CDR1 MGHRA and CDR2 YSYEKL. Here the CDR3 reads CASSQRVREGEQFF. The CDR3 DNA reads TGCGCCAGCAGCCAACGCGTTAGGGAGGGTGAGCAGTTCTTC.

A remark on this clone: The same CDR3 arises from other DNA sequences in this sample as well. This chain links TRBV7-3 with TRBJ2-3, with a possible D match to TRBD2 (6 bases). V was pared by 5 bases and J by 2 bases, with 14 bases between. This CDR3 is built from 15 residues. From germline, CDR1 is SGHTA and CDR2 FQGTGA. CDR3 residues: CASSPGGGPTDTQYF. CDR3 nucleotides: TGTGCCAGCAGCCCCGGGGGTGGGCCCACAGATACGCAGTATTTT.

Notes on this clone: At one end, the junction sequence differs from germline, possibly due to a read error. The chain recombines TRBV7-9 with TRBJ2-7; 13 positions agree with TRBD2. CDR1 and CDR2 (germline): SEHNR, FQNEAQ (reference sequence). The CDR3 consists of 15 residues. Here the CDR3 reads CAGSRTSGGLLEQYF. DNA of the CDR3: TGTGCCGGCAGCCGGACTAGCGGGGGCCTTCTCGAGCAGTACTTC.

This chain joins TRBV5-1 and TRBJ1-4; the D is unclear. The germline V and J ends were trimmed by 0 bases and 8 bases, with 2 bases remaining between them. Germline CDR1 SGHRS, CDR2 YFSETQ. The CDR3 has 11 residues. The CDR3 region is CASSLGEKLFF. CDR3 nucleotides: TGCGCCAGCAGCTTGGGAGAAAAACTGTTTTTT.